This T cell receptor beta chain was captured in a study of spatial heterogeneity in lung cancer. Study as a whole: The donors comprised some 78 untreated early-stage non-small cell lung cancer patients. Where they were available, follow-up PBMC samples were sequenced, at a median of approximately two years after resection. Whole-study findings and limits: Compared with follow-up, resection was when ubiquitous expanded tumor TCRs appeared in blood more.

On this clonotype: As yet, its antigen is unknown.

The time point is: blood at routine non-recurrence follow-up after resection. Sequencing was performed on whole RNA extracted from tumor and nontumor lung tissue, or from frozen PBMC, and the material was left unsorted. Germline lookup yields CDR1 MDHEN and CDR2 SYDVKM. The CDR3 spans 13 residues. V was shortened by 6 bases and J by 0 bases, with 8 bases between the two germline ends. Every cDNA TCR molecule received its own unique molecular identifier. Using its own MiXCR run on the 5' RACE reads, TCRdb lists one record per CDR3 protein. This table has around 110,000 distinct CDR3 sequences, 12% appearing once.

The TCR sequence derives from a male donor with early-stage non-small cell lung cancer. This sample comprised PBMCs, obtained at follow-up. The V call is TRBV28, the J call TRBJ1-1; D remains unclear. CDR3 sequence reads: CASSTLVNTEAFF. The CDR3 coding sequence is TGTGCCAGCAGCACTCTTGTGAACACTGAAGCTTTCTTT.